This T cell receptor (beta chain) was recovered during a study of blood T cell repertoires in COVID-19. At the level of the study: PBMCs, B-cell-depleted T cells, or T cells provided the cDNA or gDNA that made up the material.

A case of COVID-19 had been met by exposed participants within 2 weeks before study entry. The CDR3 loop spans 16 amino acids. The germline V gene has CDR1 ENHRY and CDR2 SYGVKD. Between the trimmed V and J ends, which lost 0 bases and 0 bases, there was a span of 9 bases. Only in-frame clones appear in the TCRdb table, and some are missing; sequencing was by immunoSEQ multiplex PCR. The sample consists of roughly 280,000 clones, 80% to 95% of them appearing once. What was sequenced was PBMCs or T cells enriched from blood (not recorded which). V gene TRBV10-3 combines with J gene TRBJ1-5; D gene ambiguous. This sequence was found in a middle-aged man who had been exposed to COVID-19. The CDR3 is CAISESSGYSNQPQHF. The CDR3 coding sequence is TGTGCCATCAGTGAGTCCTCGGGGTATAGCAATCAGCCCCAGCATTTT.